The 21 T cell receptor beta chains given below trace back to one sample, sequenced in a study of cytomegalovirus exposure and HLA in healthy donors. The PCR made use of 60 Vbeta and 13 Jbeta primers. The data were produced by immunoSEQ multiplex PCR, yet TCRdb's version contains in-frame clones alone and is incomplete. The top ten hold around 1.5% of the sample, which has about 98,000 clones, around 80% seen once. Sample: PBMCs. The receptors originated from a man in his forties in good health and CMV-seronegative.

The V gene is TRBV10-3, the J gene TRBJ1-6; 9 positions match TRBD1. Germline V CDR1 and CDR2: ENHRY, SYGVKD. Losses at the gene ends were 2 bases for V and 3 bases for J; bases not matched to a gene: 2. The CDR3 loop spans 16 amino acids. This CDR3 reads CAISEPTGGYNSPLHF. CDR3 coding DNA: TGTGCCATCAGTGAGCCGACAGGGGGCTATAATTCACCCCTCCACTTT.

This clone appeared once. CDR3 region: CASSLSWTGLVRFYQPQHF. For the CDR3, the DNA is TGTGCCAGCAGTTTATCGTGGACAGGGCTTGTGAGATTCTATCAGCCCCAGCATTTT. The chain employs TRBV27 and TRBJ1-5, with TRBD1 identical over 8 bases. The CDR3 consists of 19 residues. J was trimmed by 5 bases and V by 0 bases; bases with no gene match: 15. In germline, CDR1 is MNHEY, CDR2 SMNVEV (reference sequence).

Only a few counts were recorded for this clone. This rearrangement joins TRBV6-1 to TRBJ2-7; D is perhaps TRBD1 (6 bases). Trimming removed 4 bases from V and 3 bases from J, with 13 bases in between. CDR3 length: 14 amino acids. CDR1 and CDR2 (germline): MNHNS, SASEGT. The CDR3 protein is CASSGTVASYEQYF. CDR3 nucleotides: TGTGCCAGCAGTGGGACAGTGGCGAGCTACGAGCAGTACTTC.

CDR3 coding DNA: TGCGCCAGCAGCTTGTGGGACAGGGTGGGTGGCTACACCTTC. Its protein is CASSLWDRVGGYTF. The chain couples TRBV5-1 to TRBJ1-2; TRBD1 aligns across 9 bases. Germline CDR1 is SGHRS and CDR2 is YFSETQ. The V segment lost 1 base and the J segment 7 bases; nucleotides outside the gene matches: 5. The CDR3 runs 14 residues. The entire variable domain, with the rest obtained from reference TRBV5-1 and TRBJ1-2, is as follows: KAGVTQTPRYLIKTRGQQVTLSCSPISGHRSVSWYQQTPGQGLQFLFEYFSETQRNKGNFPGRFSGRQFSNSRSEMNVSTLELGDSALYLCASSLWDRVGGYTFGSGTRLTVV.

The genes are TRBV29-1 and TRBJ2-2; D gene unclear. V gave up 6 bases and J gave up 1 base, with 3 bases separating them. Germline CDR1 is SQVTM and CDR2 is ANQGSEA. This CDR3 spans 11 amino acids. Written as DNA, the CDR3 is TGCAGCGTGCGGAACACCGGGGAGCTGTTTTTT. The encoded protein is CSVRNTGELFF.

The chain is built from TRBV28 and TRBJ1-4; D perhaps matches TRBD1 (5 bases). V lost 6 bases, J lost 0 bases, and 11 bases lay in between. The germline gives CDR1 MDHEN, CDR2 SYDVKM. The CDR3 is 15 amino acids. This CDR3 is CASRQTGTTNEKLFF. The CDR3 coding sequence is TGTGCCAGCAGACAAACAGGAACAACTAATGAAAAACTGTTTTTT.

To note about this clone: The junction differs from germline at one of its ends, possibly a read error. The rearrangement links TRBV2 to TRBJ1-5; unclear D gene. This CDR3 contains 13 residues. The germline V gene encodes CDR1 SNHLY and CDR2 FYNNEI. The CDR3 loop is CAGSDAENQPQHF. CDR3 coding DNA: TGTGCCGGCAGTGACGCAGAAAATCAGCCCCAGCATTTT.

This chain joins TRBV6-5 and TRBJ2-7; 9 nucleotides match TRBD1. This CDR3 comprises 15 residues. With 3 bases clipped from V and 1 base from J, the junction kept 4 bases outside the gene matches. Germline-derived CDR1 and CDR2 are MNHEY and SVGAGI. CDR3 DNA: TGTGCCAGCAGTTATTCCGGGACAGGGTCCTACGAGCAGTACTTC. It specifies CASSYSGTGSYEQYF.

The CDR3 here is CASSDRQGRQETQYF. Written as DNA, the CDR3 is TGTGCCAGCAGTGATCGTCAGGGTCGGCAAGAGACCCAGTACTTC. The chain combines TRBV6-1 with TRBJ2-5; tentative D call: TRBD1 (5 bases). The CDR3 extends over 15 amino acids. Germline V gene lookup returns CDR1 MNHNS and CDR2 SASEGT. Trimming pared 3 bases from V and 2 bases from J, leaving 13 bases between.

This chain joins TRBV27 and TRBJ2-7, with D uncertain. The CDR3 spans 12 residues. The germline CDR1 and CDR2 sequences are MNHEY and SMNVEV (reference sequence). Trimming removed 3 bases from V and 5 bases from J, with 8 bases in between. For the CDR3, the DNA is TGTGCCAGCAGTTTGAATGAGAACGAGCAGTACTTC. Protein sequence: CASSLNENEQYF.

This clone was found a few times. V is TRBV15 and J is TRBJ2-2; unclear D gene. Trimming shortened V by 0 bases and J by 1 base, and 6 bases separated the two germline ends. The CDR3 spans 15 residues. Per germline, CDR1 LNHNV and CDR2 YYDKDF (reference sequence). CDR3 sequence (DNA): TGTGCCACCAGCAGAGATAATAGGAACACCGGGGAGCTGTTTTTT. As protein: CATSRDNRNTGELFF.

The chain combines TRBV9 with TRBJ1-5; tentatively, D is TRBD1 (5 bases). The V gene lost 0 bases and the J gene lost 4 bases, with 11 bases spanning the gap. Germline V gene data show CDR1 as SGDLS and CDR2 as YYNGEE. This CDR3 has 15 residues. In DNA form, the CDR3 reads TGTGCCAGCAGCGTAGGTTCCCAGGGAAATCAGCCCCAGCATTTT. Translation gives CASSVGSQGNQPQHF.

Here the CDR3 DNA reads TGTGCCAGCAGAGGCGGCTACGAGCAGTACTTC. This gives the protein CASRGGYEQYF. The chain joins TRBV27 to TRBJ2-7; the D is unclear. The CDR3 is 11 residues long. Per germline, CDR1 MNHEY and CDR2 SMNVEV (reference sequence). Trimming removed 6 bases at V and 3 bases at J, with 6 bases between.

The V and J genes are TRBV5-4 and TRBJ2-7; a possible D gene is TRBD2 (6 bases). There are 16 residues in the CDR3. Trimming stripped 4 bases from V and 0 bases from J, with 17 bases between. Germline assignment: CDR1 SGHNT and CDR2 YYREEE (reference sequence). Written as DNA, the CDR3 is TGTGCCAGCAGCCCGGGACTGAGGTTTAGCTCCTACGAGCAGTACTTC. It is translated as CASSPGLRFSSYEQYF.

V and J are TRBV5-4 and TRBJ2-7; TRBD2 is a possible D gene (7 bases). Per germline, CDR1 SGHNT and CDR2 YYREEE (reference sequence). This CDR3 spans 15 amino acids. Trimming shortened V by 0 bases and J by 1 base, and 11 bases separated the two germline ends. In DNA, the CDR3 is TGTGCCAGCAGCTTGGGGCGGGGGCGATCCTACGAGCAGTACTTC. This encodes CASSLGRGRSYEQYF.

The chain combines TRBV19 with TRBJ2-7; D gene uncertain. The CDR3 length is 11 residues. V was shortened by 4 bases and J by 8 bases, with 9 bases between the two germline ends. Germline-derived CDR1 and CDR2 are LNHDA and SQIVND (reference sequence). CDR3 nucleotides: TGTGCCAGTAGTACCCCAATCCAGCAGTACTTC. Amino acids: CASSTPIQQYF.

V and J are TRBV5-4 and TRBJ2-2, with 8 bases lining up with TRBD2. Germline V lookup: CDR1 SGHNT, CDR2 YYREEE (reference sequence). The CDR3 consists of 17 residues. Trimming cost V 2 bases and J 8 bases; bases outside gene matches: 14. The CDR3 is CASSFKRGGEGKGELFF. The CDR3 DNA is TGTGCCAGCAGCTTTAAACGGGGGGGCGAAGGGAAAGGGGAGCTGTTTTTT.

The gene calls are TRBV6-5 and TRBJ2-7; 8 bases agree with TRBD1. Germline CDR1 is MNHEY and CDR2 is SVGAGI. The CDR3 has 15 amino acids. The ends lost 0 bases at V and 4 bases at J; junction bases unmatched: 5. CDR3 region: CASSYSRQGTYEQYF. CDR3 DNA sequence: TGTGCCAGCAGTTACTCAAGACAGGGGACTTACGAGCAGTACTTC.

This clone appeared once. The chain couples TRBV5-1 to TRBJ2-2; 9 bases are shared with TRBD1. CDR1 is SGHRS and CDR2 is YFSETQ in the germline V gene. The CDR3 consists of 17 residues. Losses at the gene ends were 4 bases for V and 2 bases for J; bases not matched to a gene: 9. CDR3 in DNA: TGCGCCAGCAGCGTAGCTGACAGGGGGAGCAACACCGGGGAGCTGTTTTTT. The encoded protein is CASSVADRGSNTGELFF.

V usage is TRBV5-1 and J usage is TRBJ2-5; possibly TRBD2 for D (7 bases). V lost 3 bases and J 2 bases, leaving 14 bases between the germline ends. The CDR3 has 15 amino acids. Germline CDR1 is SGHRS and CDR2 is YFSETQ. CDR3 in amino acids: CASSSAGAWQETQYF. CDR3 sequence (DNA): TGCGCCAGCAGCTCGGCGGGGGCGTGGCAAGAGACCCAGTACTTC.

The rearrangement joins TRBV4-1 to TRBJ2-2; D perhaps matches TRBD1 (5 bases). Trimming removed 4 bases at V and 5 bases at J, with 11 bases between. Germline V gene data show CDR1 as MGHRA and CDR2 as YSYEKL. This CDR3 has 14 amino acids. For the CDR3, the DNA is TGCGCCAGCAGCCCATCCCAGGGTACCGGGGAGCTGTTTTTT. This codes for CASSPSQGTGELFF.